One sample yielded the 28 T cell receptor beta chains listed below, sequenced in a study of long-term antiretroviral therapy in people with HIV. Sequencing used immunoSEQ v3.0 at survey level. Repertoires were generated with immunoSEQ multiplex PCR, while TCRdb's copy carries only in-frame clones and drops some. This sample has approximately 35,000 clones; roughly 94% occur once, and the top ten carry 3% to 4.5%. The sequencing here drew on unsorted PBMCs, taken 4.1 years after starting antiretroviral therapy. These receptors were obtained from a woman aged 45-60 years with HIV.

The chain combines TRBV9 with TRBJ1-2, with 10 bases fitting TRBD1. The junction had 4 bases not matched to a gene; V was cut back by 2 bases and J by 6 bases. This CDR3 is 14 amino acids long. Per germline, CDR1 SGDLS and CDR2 YYNGEE. CDR3 DNA: TGTGCCAGCAGCGTCGGACAGGGGGTGAATGGCTACACCTTC. It is translated as CASSVGQGVNGYTF.

This chain connects TRBV7-6 to TRBJ1-3; D not certain. CDR1 is SGHVS, CDR2 FNYEAQ, per germline. The CDR3 runs 16 residues. Trimming left V 5 bases short and J 0 bases short, with 14 bases between. The DNA of the CDR3 is TGTGCCAGCAGCCCCAGCCCCGGGGTCTCTGGAAACACCATATATTTT. Amino acid sequence: CASSPSPGVSGNTIYF.

This clone was seen a single time. The gene calls are TRBV7-2 and TRBJ2-2; 7 bases match TRBD2. The CDR3 extends over 16 amino acids. Germline values: CDR1 SGHTA, CDR2 FQGNSA. After removal of 3 bases from V and 3 bases from J, the junction contained 7 bases not matched to a gene. CDR3 in amino acids: CASSFGVAGYTGELFF. Written as DNA, the CDR3 is TGTGCCAGCAGCTTTGGTGTAGCGGGTTACACCGGGGAGCTGTTTTTT.

The V call is TRBV5-6, the J call TRBJ2-7; 8 nucleotides align to TRBD1. The CDR3 length is 15 residues. CDR1 and CDR2 (germline): SGHDT, YYEEEE. Trimming removed 4 bases from V and 0 bases from J; junction bases left unmatched: 6. As DNA, the CDR3 is TGTGCCAGCAGCCCGGGACAGGTGAGCTCCTACGAGCAGTACTTC. Translating gives CASSPGQVSSYEQYF.

The rearrangement joins TRBV30 to TRBJ1-2; weak D call: TRBD1 (5 bases). CDR1 and CDR2 (germline): GTSNPN, SVGIG (reference sequence). This CDR3 is built from 14 residues. V gave up 0 bases and J gave up 5 bases, with 13 bases separating them. The CDR3 here is CAWSVSRRAYGYTF. The CDR3 DNA reads as TGTGCCTGGAGTGTAAGTCGCAGGGCTTATGGCTACACCTTC.

The chain couples TRBV6-5 to TRBJ2-7, with 8 bases that match TRBD2. This CDR3 contains 13 residues. With 10 bases clipped from V and 3 bases from J, the junction kept 8 bases outside the gene matches. The germline V gene has CDR1 MNHEY and CDR2 SVGAGI. The CDR3 protein is CATAIAGLYEQYF. The CDR3 DNA sequence: TGTGCCACCGCAATAGCGGGGCTCTACGAGCAGTACTTC.

The CDR3 sequence: CASSIDGAAYGYTF. CDR3 sequence (DNA): TGTGCCAGTAGTATTGATGGGGCAGCTTATGGCTACACCTTC. The rearrangement links TRBV19 to TRBJ1-2; D possibly corresponds to TRBD1 (5 bases). V was clipped by 3 bases and J by 5 bases, with 13 bases between them. Germline V CDR1 and CDR2: LNHDA, SQIVND (reference sequence). The CDR3 is 14 amino acids. The full variable domain, in which reference TRBV19 and TRBJ1-2 provide the parts outside the CDR3, is DGGITQSPKYLFRKEGQNVTLSCEQNLNHDAMYWYRQDPGQGLRLIYYSQIVNDFQKGDIAEGYSVSREKKESFPLTVTSAQKNPTAFYLCASSIDGAAYGYTFGSGTRLTVV.

The chain has TRBV4-3 and TRBJ2-3; no clear D gene. The V and J ends lost 4 bases and 5 bases respectively, with 7 bases between them. Germline V CDR1 and CDR2: LGHNA, YSLEER. This CDR3 comprises 12 residues. CDR3 sequence: CASSPCQDTQYF. CDR3 coding DNA: TGCGCCAGCAGCCCGTGCCAAGATACGCAGTATTTT.

With respect to this clone: An end of the junction differs from the germline gene, which may be a read error. This sequence joins TRBV7-7 and TRBJ2-2; D gene unclear. The CDR3 has 16 residues. Germline V gives CDR1 SSHAT, CDR2 FNYEAQ (reference sequence). CDR3 region: CASSLFLGVSTGELFF. The CDR3 coding sequence is TGTGCTAGCAGCTTATTTCTGGGCGTGAGCACCGGGGAGCTGTTTTTT.

CDR3 bases: TGTGCCAGCAGACCTTGGACAGAAAACTATGGCTACACCTTC. Translating gives CASRPWTENYGYTF. The genes are TRBV27 and TRBJ1-2; D possibly corresponds to TRBD1 (6 bases). Germline CDR1 is MNHEY and CDR2 is SMNVEV (reference sequence). The V end lost 6 bases, the J end lost 2 bases, and 13 bases lay between the germline ends. The CDR3 is 14 amino acids.

Only one count was recorded for this clone. The chain uses TRBV19 and TRBJ1-2; D unclear. The V end lost 4 bases, the J end lost 0 bases, and 6 bases lay between the germline ends. This CDR3 is built from 13 residues. The V gene's germline CDR1 is LNHDA and CDR2 SQIVND (reference sequence). The CDR3 reads CASSRFTNYGYTF. The CDR3 nucleotides are TGTGCCAGTAGTAGGTTTACTAACTATGGCTACACCTTC. The whole variable domain, filled in from reference TRBV19 and TRBJ1-2, reads DGGITQSPKYLFRKEGQNVTLSCEQNLNHDAMYWYRQDPGQGLRLIYYSQIVNDFQKGDIAEGYSVSREKKESFPLTVTSAQKNPTAFYLCASSRFTNYGYTFGSGTRLTVV.

The V and J genes are TRBV19 and TRBJ1-1; D possibly corresponds to TRBD1 (6 bases). Germline CDR1 and CDR2: LNHDA and SQIVND (reference sequence). V was shortened by 6 bases and J by 0 bases, with 23 bases between the two germline ends. The CDR3 spans 18 residues. The CDR3 protein is CASSPGGRGQRMNTEAFF. CDR3 nucleotides: TGTGCCAGTAGCCCCGGGGGACGGGGGCAAAGGATGAACACTGAAGCTTTCTTT.

The chain has TRBV20-1 and TRBJ2-3; D call uncertain. The ends were cut back, 6 bases at V and 4 bases at J, with 8 bases in the middle. There are 11 residues in the CDR3. Germline CDR1 is DFQATT and CDR2 is SNEGSKA (reference sequence). The CDR3 region is CSATKSDTQYF. The CDR3 nucleotides read TGCAGTGCCACTAAATCAGATACGCAGTATTTT.

This chain connects TRBV11-1 to TRBJ2-6; D is unclear. This CDR3 spans 17 amino acids. V gave up 5 bases and J gave up 0 bases, with 14 bases separating them. Germline V gives CDR1 SGHAT, CDR2 FQDESV (reference sequence). The CDR3 protein is CASSRTRGFSGANVLTF. The CDR3 nucleotides are TGTGCCAGCAGCCGAACGCGCGGTTTCTCTGGGGCCAACGTCCTGACTTTC.

The chain recombines TRBV2 with TRBJ1-4; D is possibly TRBD1 (5 bases). Between the trimmed V and J ends, which lost 4 bases and 10 bases, there was a span of 16 bases. CDR1 is SNHLY and CDR2 is FYNNEI in the germline V gene. This CDR3 has 14 residues. DNA for the CDR3: TGTGCCAGCAGTGGTATCCCCGGGGGGGGAAAACTGTTTTTT. Its translation is CASSGIPGGGKLFF.

This sequence joins TRBV27 and TRBJ2-7; the D gene is possibly TRBD1 (6 bases). CDR1 and CDR2 (germline): MNHEY, SMNVEV (reference sequence). Trimming shortened V by 4 bases and J by 4 bases, and 11 bases separated the two germline ends. This CDR3 spans 13 amino acids. The CDR3, as DNA: TGTGCCAGCAGTTCCGCCACAGGGTACGAGCAGTACTTC. Encoded protein: CASSSATGYEQYF.

This rearrangement joins TRBV19 to TRBJ1-2; tentative D call: TRBD1 (5 bases). This CDR3 is built from 14 residues. Germline CDR1 and CDR2: LNHDA and SQIVND (reference sequence). The germline V and J ends were trimmed by 7 bases and 4 bases, with 16 bases remaining between them. In DNA, the CDR3 is TGTGCCAGTACGCCCGGGGGGGGAGGCTATGGCTACACCTTC. Amino acid sequence: CASTPGGGGYGYTF. Full variable domain (rest looked up from reference TRBV19 and TRBJ1-2): DGGITQSPKYLFRKEGQNVTLSCEQNLNHDAMYWYRQDPGQGLRLIYYSQIVNDFQKGDIAEGYSVSREKKESFPLTVTSAQKNPTAFYLCASTPGGGGYGYTFGSGTRLTVV.

The CDR3 is CASSSTLGQPQHF. CDR3 DNA sequence: TGTGCCAGCAGCTCGACCCTGGGCCAGCCCCAGCATTTT. The rearrangement links TRBV7-9 to TRBJ1-5; D is ambiguous. There are 13 residues in the CDR3. Germline CDR1 reads SEHNR; CDR2 reads FQNEAQ (reference sequence). V was shortened by 4 bases and J by 7 bases, with 11 bases between the two germline ends.

The V gene is TRBV7-2, the J gene TRBJ2-1; 12 positions match TRBD2. CDR3 length: 18 residues. The V gene's germline CDR1 is SGHTA and CDR2 FQGNSA. The ends lost 3 bases at V and 6 bases at J; junction bases unmatched: 12. The CDR3: CASSLTSGGPLLGNEQFF. CDR3 nucleotide sequence: TGTGCCAGCAGCTTGACTAGCGGGGGACCACTTTTAGGCAATGAGCAGTTCTTC.

For the CDR3, the DNA is TGTGCCAGCAGTGAAGGGGCCCGGGGGGGCTACGAGCAGTACTTC. It codes for CASSEGARGGYEQYF. V gene TRBV6-1 combines with J gene TRBJ2-7; 8 positions agree with TRBD2. The V and J ends lost 1 base and 3 bases, in that order; junction bases with no gene match: 5. In germline, CDR1 is MNHNS, CDR2 SASEGT. CDR3 length equals 15 residues.

This chain uses TRBV10-3 with TRBJ2-5, with 10 bases matching TRBD1. The CDR3 has 15 residues. V gave up 3 bases and J gave up 1 base; unmatched junction bases: 2. Germline CDR1 reads ENHRY; CDR2 reads SYGVKD. The CDR3 nucleotides read TGTGCCATCAGTGAAGACAGGGGGCGCCAAGAGACCCAGTACTTC. Translation: CAISEDRGRQETQYF.

The rearrangement uses TRBV7-6 and TRBJ2-1; 9 bases are shared with TRBD1. CDR1 is SGHVS, CDR2 FNYEAQ, per germline. The CDR3 covers 15 residues. Trimming took 5 bases from V and 2 from J; bases not matched to a gene: 4. The CDR3 sequence is CASSGRDRAYNEQFF. Written as DNA, the CDR3 is TGTGCCAGCAGCGGACGGGACAGGGCCTACAATGAGCAGTTCTTC. Full variable domain (outside the CDR3, taken from reference TRBV7-6 and TRBJ2-1): GAGVSQSPRYKVTKRGQDVALRCDPISGHVSLYWYRQALGQGPEFLTYFNYEAQQDKSGLPNDRFSAERPEGSISTLTIQRTEQRDSAMYRCASSGRDRAYNEQFFGPGTRLTVL.

This chain uses TRBV4-1 with TRBJ2-3; 8 nucleotides line up with TRBD2. J lost 6 bases, V lost 1 base, and 6 bases had no gene match. Germline V gives CDR1 MGHRA, CDR2 YSYEKL. The CDR3 length is 15 residues. This chain's CDR3 is CASSQAGTSGDTQYF. The CDR3 DNA is TGCGCCAGCAGCCAAGCCGGGACTAGTGGCGATACGCAGTATTTT.

This chain connects TRBV19 to TRBJ1-1; D is ambiguous. V was trimmed by 6 bases and J by 5 bases, leaving 7 bases between them. The CDR3 covers 11 residues. Germline CDR1 and CDR2: LNHDA and SQIVND (reference sequence). DNA of the CDR3: TGTGCCAGTAGCGGATGGACTGAAGCTTTCTTT. Encoded protein: CASSGWTEAFF.

The rearrangement links TRBV19 to TRBJ2-3, with a possible D match to TRBD2 (6 bases). Trimming left V 1 base short and J 2 bases short, with 13 bases between. The CDR3 contains 16 residues. Germline V gene lookup returns CDR1 LNHDA and CDR2 SQIVND (reference sequence). DNA of the CDR3: TGTGCCAGTAGTATAGGTGGTAGCGGAACCACAGATACGCAGTATTTT. It specifies CASSIGGSGTTDTQYF.

The genes are TRBV19 and TRBJ1-4; no clear D. The germline CDR1 and CDR2 sequences are LNHDA and SQIVND (reference sequence). V lost 3 bases to trimming and J lost 4 bases, with 9 bases between them. The CDR3 runs to 14 residues. The CDR3 loop reads CASSITVHNEKLFF. CDR3 nucleotide sequence: TGTGCCAGTAGTATTACAGTTCATAATGAAAAACTGTTTTTT.

V is TRBV6-5 and J is TRBJ1-2; tentative D call: TRBD1 (6 bases). The CDR3 length is 15 residues. Deletions cut 5 bases from V and 8 bases from J, with 21 bases between. The V gene's germline CDR1 is MNHEY and CDR2 SVGAGI. CDR3 sequence: CASSRPGTHKMGYTF. The CDR3 nucleotides read TGTGCCAGCAGTCGTCCCGGGACACATAAGATGGGCTACACCTTC.

The V gene is TRBV4-3, the J gene TRBJ1-2; the D gene is possibly TRBD1 (6 bases). The germline V gene has CDR1 LGHNA and CDR2 YSLEER. V was trimmed by 0 bases and J by 5 bases, leaving 10 bases between them. This CDR3 spans 14 amino acids. This CDR3 is CASSQEAGEYGYTF. CDR3 in DNA: TGCGCCAGCAGCCAAGAGGCAGGGGAATATGGCTACACCTTC.